Below, 10 T cell receptor beta chains from the same sample are listed, as sequenced in a study of metastatic and nonmetastatic thyroid tumors. With MiXCR, TCRdb called clones anew from the PCR reads. The sample lists about 20,000 clones, roughly 29% seen once, with roughly 24% in the top ten. Patients were all untreated before their thyroid surgery. The sample consisted of tumor tissue. All receptors derive from a male donor with papillary thyroid cancer or a benign thyroid nodule (not recorded which). Some clones in this sample may be carry-over from other donors' samples.

In this sample, this clone turned up many times. The J gene is TRBJ2-3, the V gene TRBV20-1, with D perhaps matching TRBD1 (6 bases). The germline CDR1 and CDR2 sequences are DFQATT and SNEGSKA (reference sequence). V was shortened by 8 bases and J by 0 bases, with 15 bases between the two germline ends. The CDR3 has 14 amino acids. Here the CDR3 reads CSLGSGVSTDTQYF. In DNA form, the CDR3 reads TGCAGTTTAGGCTCAGGGGTTAGCACAGATACGCAGTATTTT.

The rearrangement links TRBV7-9 to TRBJ2-5; 10 bases fit TRBD2. The germline CDR1 and CDR2 sequences are SEHNR and FQNEAQ (reference sequence). This CDR3 has 16 residues. V gave up 7 bases and J gave up 4 bases; unmatched junction bases: 12. CDR3: CASTSSGGALTETQYF. In DNA form, the CDR3 reads TGTGCCAGCACCTCGAGCGGGGGGGCATTAACAGAGACCCAGTACTTC.

The rearrangement uses TRBV5-5 and TRBJ1-6; the D is unclear. The V gene lost 4 bases and the J gene lost 0 bases, with 8 bases spanning the gap. There are 15 residues in the CDR3. Germline lookup yields CDR1 SGHKS and CDR2 YYEKEE (reference sequence). CDR3 sequence: CASSPTGSYNSPLHF. The DNA for the CDR3 is TGTGCCAGCAGCCCTACTGGCTCCTATAATTCACCCCTCCACTTT.

Of note for this clone: An end of the junction differs from the germline gene, which may be a read error. The genes are TRBV2 and TRBJ1-1; 11 positions agree with TRBD1. CDR3 length: 14 amino acids. The germline gives CDR1 SNHLY, CDR2 FYNNEI. CDR3 in DNA: TGTGCAAGCATTGGGACAGGGGGGAACACTGAAGCTTTCTTT. This translates into CASIGTGGNTEAFF. The variable domain in full, with the rest retrieved from reference TRBV2 and TRBJ1-1, is EPEVTQTPSHQVTQMGQEVILRCVPISNHLYFYWYRQILGQKVEFLVSFYNNEISEKSEIFDDQFSVERPDGSNFTLKIRSTKLEDSAMYFCASIGTGGNTEAFFGQGTRLTVV.

The genes are TRBV19 and TRBJ1-1; D remains unclear. V lost 4 bases and J lost 6, with 18 bases in between. The CDR3 is 15 amino acids. Germline V gives CDR1 LNHDA, CDR2 SQIVND (reference sequence). CDR3 amino acids: CASSNLGWGTAEAFF. CDR3 nucleotides: TGTGCCAGTAGTAATCTCGGGTGGGGAACCGCTGAAGCTTTCTTT.

This clone appeared many times. The chain uses TRBV3-1 and TRBJ1-2; tentative D call: TRBD1 (5 bases). The CDR3 totals 14 residues. Trimming removed 0 bases from V and 6 bases from J, with 11 bases in between. Germline-derived CDR1 and CDR2 are LGHDT and YNNKEL (reference sequence). The CDR3 spells CASSQEYSRDGYTF. CDR3 nucleotide sequence: TGTGCCAGCAGCCAAGAATACAGCAGGGATGGCTACACCTTC. The full variable domain, with the rest looked up from reference TRBV3-1 and TRBJ1-2, is DTAVSQTPKYLVTQMGNDKSIKCEQNLGHDTMYWYKQDSKKFLKIMFSYNNKELIINETVPNRFSPKSPDKAHLNLHINSLELGDSAVYFCASSQEYSRDGYTFGSGTRLTVV.

This chain joins TRBV20-1 and TRBJ2-7; tentatively, D is TRBD2 (5 bases). The CDR3 contains 11 residues. In germline, CDR1 is DFQATT, CDR2 SNEGSKA (reference sequence). Trimming pared 6 bases from V and 1 base from J, leaving 7 bases between. The CDR3, as DNA: TGCAGTGCAAGCGGTTCCTACGAGCAGTACTTC. It specifies CSASGSYEQYF.

The chain couples TRBV28 to TRBJ1-1; no clear D gene. Trimming shortened V by 7 bases and J by 11 bases, and 17 bases separated the two germline ends. The CDR3 has 12 residues. CDR1 and CDR2 from the germline V gene are MDHEN and SYDVKM. The CDR3: CASTAPPREAFF. The CDR3 bases are TGTGCCAGCACCGCCCCGCCCCGGGAGGCTTTCTTT. Supplemented by reference TRBV28 and TRBJ1-1, the full variable domain reads DVKVTQSSRYLVKRTGEKVFLECVQDMDHENMFWYRQDPGLGLRLIYFSYDVKMKEKGDIPEGYSVSREKKERFSLILESASTNQTSMYLCASTAPPREAFFGQGTRLTVV.

The chain employs TRBV11-1 and TRBJ1-3, with 9 bases lining up with TRBD1. This CDR3 is 16 amino acids long. V was pared by 3 bases and J by 3 bases, with 6 bases of the junction left unmatched. Germline lookup yields CDR1 SGHAT and CDR2 FQDESV (reference sequence). The CDR3 coding sequence is TGTGCCAGCAGCTTCCAACAGGGGGCTGGTGGAAACACCATATATTTT. Translation gives CASSFQQGAGGNTIYF.

This clone appeared many times. J is TRBJ2-5 and V is TRBV11-2; TRBD2 matches at 8 bases. Trimming removed 5 bases from V and 5 bases from J; junction bases left unmatched: 10. CDR1 and CDR2 (germline): SGHAT, FQNNGV. The CDR3 runs 15 residues. The CDR3 loop reads CASSPSPAGDETQYF. The CDR3 DNA reads as TGTGCCAGCAGCCCTAGCCCAGCGGGAGACGAGACCCAGTACTTC.